This T cell receptor (beta chain) is drawn from a study of T cells after yellow fever vaccination. Whole-study context: Preparing low-cell-number fractions relied on SMART-Seq v4 Ultra Low Input.

CDR3 length: 15 residues. Germline CDR1 and CDR2: SGHVS and FNYEAQ. With 3 bases removed from V and 0 bases from J, the gap between germline ends came to 9 bases. From the 5' RACE reads, TCRdb called clonotypes with MiXCR, one entry per CDR3 protein. The sample consists of tens of thousands of distinct CDR3 sequences, roughly 15% of them appearing once. This clonotype has only a few counts. The sequence was collected from a man aged 18 to 30 who received the YFV17D yellow fever vaccine. The sample in question was CD8+ T cells not binding an NS4B(214-222) dextramer, sorted from PBMCs, obtained approximately 20 days after the first yellow fever vaccination. The genes are TRBV7-6 and TRBJ2-1; no clear D. The DNA for the CDR3 is TGTGCCAGCAGCTTTCCCGACTCCTCCTACAATGAGCAGTTCTTC. Translation: CASSFPDSSYNEQFF.